The next 8 T cell receptor beta chains were all read from a single sample in a study of blood T cell repertoires in COVID-19. Repertoires were generated with immunoSEQ multiplex PCR, while TCRdb's copy carries only in-frame clones and drops some. The sample lists 300,000 or so clones, 70% to 90% seen once, with around 8% in the top ten. The material sequenced was peripheral blood. The receptors here all came from a woman aged 50 to 60 who had recovered from COVID-19.

The V and J genes are TRBV7-2 and TRBJ1-3; D gene ambiguous. CDR3 size: 14 residues. V lost 6 bases, J lost 0 bases, and 9 bases lay in between. In germline, CDR1 is SGHTA, CDR2 FQGNSA. The CDR3 reads CASSPTRSGNTIYF. CDR3 nucleotides: TGTGCCAGCAGTCCAACACGCTCTGGAAACACCATATATTTT.

The chain has TRBV20-1 and TRBJ2-5; D unclear. This CDR3 contains 12 residues. Germline loops: CDR1 DFQATT, CDR2 SNEGSKA (reference sequence). V lost 3 bases to trimming and J lost 3 bases, with 8 bases between them. DNA for the CDR3: TGCAGTGCTAGTTCAGATAAAGAGACCCAGTACTTC. Protein product: CSASSDKETQYF.

V is TRBV28 and J is TRBJ2-2; 9 nucleotides match TRBD1. V shed 6 bases, J shed 4 bases, and the junction held 3 bases outside the gene matches. The CDR3 length is 14 residues. CDR1 and CDR2 from the germline V gene are MDHEN and SYDVKM. CDR3 DNA: TGTGCCAGCAGGCAGACAGGGGGCACCGGGGAGCTGTTTTTT. This codes for CASRQTGGTGELFF.

This clone turned up a few times. The gene calls are TRBV19 and TRBJ1-5, with 9 nucleotides matching TRBD1. The CDR3 covers 15 residues. Germline assignment: CDR1 LNHDA and CDR2 SQIVND (reference sequence). V shed 3 bases and J 4 bases; nucleotides not matched to a gene: 4. CDR3: CASSISQGANQPQHF. The CDR3 nucleotides are TGTGCCAGTAGTATTTCACAGGGGGCAAATCAGCCCCAGCATTTT.

This clone has only a few counts. The CDR3 is CASSAQGYGQFF. The CDR3 DNA is TGTGCCAGCAGTGCTCAGGGCTACGGGCAGTTCTTC. The chain combines TRBV12-3 or TRBV12-4 with TRBJ2-1, with D perhaps TRBD1 (5 bases). The CDR3 has 12 amino acids. Between the trimmed V and J ends, which lost 5 bases and 12 bases, there was a span of 14 bases.

This clone was counted a single time. The chain employs TRBV6-2 or TRBV6-3 and TRBJ1-2, with D tentatively TRBD1 (5 bases). Germline CDR1 is MNHEY and CDR2 is SVGEGT. This CDR3 has 13 amino acids. Trimming took off 2 bases at V and 6 bases at J, with 10 bases between the two ends. CDR3 loop: CASSYHQGHGYTF. As DNA, the CDR3 is TGTGCCAGCAGTTACCACCAGGGCCATGGCTACACCTTC.

The chain is built from TRBV15 and TRBJ2-3; maybe TRBD2 (5 bases). V was clipped by 0 bases and J by 2 bases, with 12 bases between them. This CDR3 contains 16 residues. Germline V gene lookup returns CDR1 LNHNV and CDR2 YYDKDF (reference sequence). CDR3 in DNA: TGTGCCACCAGCAGAGATCTTTCGGGATTCACAGATACGCAGTATTTT. Its translation: CATSRDLSGFTDTQYF.

The CDR3 region has the DNA TGTGCCATCAGCAAAGGACTAGCGGGGGGGGTCACAGATACGCAGTATTTT. This gives the protein CAISKGLAGGVTDTQYF. The chain carries TRBV10-3 and TRBJ2-3; 15 nucleotides agree with TRBD2. The CDR3 is made up of 17 amino acids. The V and J ends lost 6 bases and 2 bases, in that order; junction bases with no gene match: 6. The germline V gene has CDR1 ENHRY and CDR2 SYGVKD.